These T cell receptor beta chains were read from a single sample in a study of PD-L1 blockade in urothelial cancer. Sequencing used immunoSEQ multiplex PCR; TCRdb keeps in-frame clones, though not all of them. The sample includes some 45,000 clones, approximately 90% of them seen just once. The specimen comprised PBMCs, sampled around atezolizumab (anti-PD-L1) treatment. These receptor sequences come from a donor over 35 with urothelial cancer. Each CDR3 is given with its conserved first and last residue. Each record gives: clone size, V gene, D gene, J gene, CDR3 DNA, CDR3 protein. D genes are given only for firm matches. Clone size, where shown, is once, few, many, or a class for clones that have expanded.

.	TRBV5-4	.	TRBJ2-7	TGTGCCAGCAGCTTGGGCAGGGCCCCCTACGAGCAGTACTTC	CASSLGRAPYEQYF
once	TRBV7-8	.	TRBJ2-3	TGTGCCAGCAGCTTAGGGGGGACTGTCTGGGTCTGGAGCACAGATACGCAGTATTTT	CASSLGGTVWVWSTDTQYF
.	TRBV7-2	TRBD1	TRBJ2-1	TGTGCCAGCAGCTTACGCCAATCAGGGGGCTTTGGGAATGAGCAGTTCTTC	CASSLRQSGGFGNEQFF
.	TRBV5-1	.	TRBJ2-5	TGCGCCAGCAGCTTGGGAGTGTTCCAAGAGACCCAGTACTTC	CASSLGVFQETQYF
.	TRBV30	.	TRBJ1-2	TGTGCCTGGAGTCCTACTAACTATGGCTACACCTTC	CAWSPTNYGYTF
.	TRBV9	.	TRBJ2-2	TGTGCCAGCAGCGTAGTTTGGCACCCTAAAGGGGGCACCGGGGAGCTGTTTTTT	CASSVVWHPKGGTGELFF
.	TRBV28	TRBD1	TRBJ1-5	TGTGCCAGCAGCCTACGGTCAGGGGGCGTGCAGCCCCAGCATTTT	CASSLRSGGVQPQHF
.	TRBV7-9	TRBD1	TRBJ1-1	TGTGCCAGCAGCCGGGATCAGGGGGGCTTAGCTTTCTTT	CASSRDQGGLAFF
.	TRBV29-1	TRBD1	TRBJ1-6	TGCAGCGTCCGGACAGGGAGCGACGATTCACCCCTCCACTTT	CSVRTGSDDSPLHF
.	TRBV28	TRBD2	TRBJ2-3	TGTGCCAGCAGTTTGGGTCTAGCGGGACCAGATACGCAGTATTTT	CASSLGLAGPDTQYF
.	TRBV27	TRBD2	TRBJ2-1	TGTGCCAGCAGTTCCCGAGGACTAGTCTACAATGAGCAGTTCTTC	CASSSRGLVYNEQFF
once	TRBV4-3	.	TRBJ2-7	TGCGCCAGCAGCCGAGGGGGGGGCAGCTCCTACGAGCAGTACTTC	CASSRGGGSSYEQYF
.	TRBV7-8	.	TRBJ2-3	TGTGCCAGCAGCTTCCGGCCGGGGACGCAGTATTTT	CASSFRPGTQYF
.	TRBV5-1	TRBD1	TRBJ2-5	TGCGCCAGCAGCCCTCACCAGGGGGAGGAGACCCAGTACTTC	CASSPHQGEETQYF
.	TRBV4-1	.	TRBJ1-5	TGCGCCAGCAGCCCCCGCGAGGTGAAGGGGGGGCAGCCCCAGCATTTT	CASSPREVKGGQPQHF
many	TRBV7-9	.	TRBJ2-7	TGTGCCAGCAGCTGGTCAGATCCCTACGAGCAGTACTTC	CASSWSDPYEQYF
.	TRBV6-1	TRBD1	TRBJ1-1	TGTGCCAGCAGTCCGAAAGGGGAGGGGACAGGGAAAGCTTTCTTT	CASSPKGEGTGKAFF
.	TRBV15	TRBD1	TRBJ1-2	TGTGCCACCAGCAGAGAGGGGACAGTCTATGGCTACACCTTC	CATSREGTVYGYTF